This entry features one TCR beta chain sequence. This clone was observed a few times. What antigen it recognizes has not been identified. Nothing much larger sits one base from this clone, and base qualities are not available. This sample was included in a study of Ad26.COV2.S vaccination and SARS-CoV-2 variants (dated by TCRdb to 2020 to 2023). Notes on the research overall: Vaccine-arm donors were drawn from COV1001, a multicentre, randomized, double-blind, placebo-controlled phase I-IIa trial of Ad26.COV2.S in healthy adults. The TCR-sequenced set comprised approximately 32 samples: around 20 Ad26.COV2.S vaccine recipients, 5 placebo recipients and 8 SARS-CoV-2 convalescent individuals. Ad26.COV2.S was administered intramuscularly at a dose of 5x10^10 or 1x10^11 viral particles, either as one shot or as two shots given 56 days apart. TCRbeta repertoire sequencing was used to assess the specificity and breadth of SARS-CoV-2-reactive T cell receptors after Ad26.COV2.S vaccination. Trial participants were randomized into five groups of five: low-dose or high-dose Ad26.COV2.S given once or twice, or placebo on both occasions. Throughout the experiments and outcome assessment, investigators stayed blinded to trial group allocation. What the research found in general, with its limitations: Vaccine and placebo recipients had comparable non-spike TCR breadth, which fits with the vaccine containing only spike. After vaccination, spike-specific CD8+ and CD4+ T cell responses were reported to show substantial breadth. Compared with placebo recipients, Ad26.COV2.S recipients showed higher spike-specific TCR breadth (P = 0.0014). It was noted by the authors that total T cell responses may have been underestimated by the TCR breadth and depth analyses. The study was not powered for comparison of responses between vaccine doses or regimens.

TCRbeta CDR3 regions were sequenced with the immunoSEQ Assay. After extraction, genomic DNA underwent amplification by bias-controlled multiplex PCR, followed by high-throughput sequencing. From the authors' description of their analysis: To quantify the absolute abundance of every unique TCRbeta CDR3 region, sequences were collapsed and filtered. T cell fraction was estimated by normalizing TCRbeta template counts to usable DNA, with usable DNA measured through amplification of reference genes found in all nucleated cells. Repertoire TCRs were annotated as SARS-CoV-2-specific when V gene, CDR3 amino acid sequence and J gene were exactly matched to a known reactive TCR set. The reference SARS-CoV-2 TCR set was derived from MIRA and filtered for enrichment in COVID-19-positive ImmuneCODE repertoires, a step that removed public or cross-reactive TCRs. Based on the MIRA antigens, annotated TCRs were further analysed at the level of specific ORF or position within ORF. Breadth was defined as the number of annotated unique rearrangements divided by the total number of unique productive rearrangements, and depth was defined as the summed frequency of the annotated unique rearrangements. Two-sided Wilcoxon rank-sum tests were used to compare TCR breadth between groups. TCRdb retrieved this table from immuneACCESS and kept in-frame rearrangements only. Not all clones are present; in checked studies, unresolved V genes account for under half, and no reason is known for the remainder. V and J calls and clone size follow that table, whereas D and trimming were derived from the DNA. This sample gives more than 400,000 clones in total; 80% to 95% of them show up just once. The ten top clones hold about 4.4% of the sample.

V and J are truncated by 6 bases and 2 bases respectively, leaving an intervening sequence of 11 bases. Reading the germline V gene gives CDR1 MGHDK and CDR2 SYGVNS. Measured from the cysteine to the phenylalanine, the CDR3 is 13 residues long. The kept DNA is CDR3 alone, 39 bases in frame from the first base. The treatment or condition label for this specimen denotes: some 20 received Ad26.COV2.S at low or high dose, single or two shots; several received placebo; per-sample allocation not given. For vaccine and placebo recipients, the sequenced repertoires came from samples collected on day 63 after the first injection. Cohort 1b enrolled around 23 adults aged 18-55 years at a single site in Boston, USA, between 29 July and 7 August 2020. Ad26.COV2.S was a replication-incompetent adenovirus type 26 vector expressing a prefusion-stabilized SARS-CoV-2 spike protein from the original Wuhan strain.

This sequence was found in a person aged 18-65 years who received the Ad26.COV2.S COVID-19 vaccine or a placebo. The V gene is TRBV25-1 and the J gene is TRBJ2-7; the D gene is perhaps TRBD2, on 6 matching bases. This specimen was peripheral blood, taken in a trial of Ad26.COV2.S vaccine versus placebo. CDR3 region: CASSQAGAYEQYF. The DNA reads TGTGCCAGCAGCCAAGCGGGCGCCTACGAGCAGTACTTC.